This TCR beta chain was captured by sequencing in a study of cytomegalovirus exposure and HLA in healthy donors. Study observations and caveats: A further, later analysis showed that HLA-associated TCR beta chains (compared with equally common others) were more clonally expanded. Of the V segments, some could not be distinguished, including TRBV6-2 and TRBV6-3, and were excluded. Trimming of TCR beta V- and J-genes showed a link, identified in a later analysis, to a missense DCLRE1C variant.

PCR amplification relied on 60 Vbeta primers (plus 13 Jbeta primers). Clones were sequenced by immunoSEQ multiplex PCR, and TCRdb holds only the in-frame ones, with some missing. The top ten hold approximately 20% of the sample, which has approximately 75,000 clones, around 80% seen once. V was trimmed by 6 bases and J by 1 base, leaving 7 bases between them. The germline gives CDR1 KGHSH, CDR2 LQKENI. This CDR3 spans 13 amino acids. This clone was seen a few times. Antigen specificity is unknown. This same CDR3 is encoded by further DNA sequences in the sample. Sequenced material: PBMCs. The receptor was derived from a man aged 65-85 years in good health and CMV-seropositive. The rearrangement joins TRBV18 to TRBJ1-5; D remains unclear. The CDR3 loop reads CASSPGSNQPQHF. Here the CDR3 DNA reads TGTGCCAGCTCCCCGGGGAGCAATCAGCCCCAGCATTTT.